Following are 4 T cell receptor beta chains from one sample sequenced in a study of shared clonotypes between healthy human individuals. Naive CD8 isolation took CD45RO-negative cells positively selected for CCR7 and excluded terminally differentiated effector memory CD45RA+ cells. TCRdb keeps only in-frame clones here, not all; method: immunoSEQ multiplex PCR. The sample lists 500,000 to 700,000 clones, approximately 95% occurring once. The sample was naive CD8+ T cells sorted from blood. All receptors derive from a woman aged 25 to 45 in good health.

This clone is a singleton in its sample. The chain carries TRBV7-9 and TRBJ2-7; no clear D gene. The CDR3 is 14 amino acids. The germline V and J ends were trimmed by 8 bases and 3 bases, with 17 bases remaining between them. Germline CDR1 and CDR2: SEHNR and FQNEAQ (reference sequence). The CDR3 loop reads CASGSGGFFYEQYF. CDR3 coding DNA: TGTGCCAGCGGATCGGGTGGGTTTTTCTACGAGCAGTACTTC.

In the case of this clone: An end of the junction does not agree with germline; a read error may underlie this. This chain uses TRBV11-2 with TRBJ2-3, with a tentative D call TRBD2 (6 bases). The CDR3 totals 15 residues. Germline CDR1 is SGHAT and CDR2 is FQNNGV. CDR3 residues: CASTLAEERTDTQYF. The DNA for the CDR3 is TGTGCCAGCACCTTAGCGGAGGAACGCACAGATACGCAGTATTTT.

V and J are TRBV11-2 and TRBJ2-7; tentatively, D is TRBD1 (6 bases). Deletions cut 5 bases from V and 6 bases from J, with 26 bases between. CDR1 is SGHAT and CDR2 is FQNNGV in the germline V gene. CDR3 length: 17 amino acids. CDR3: CASSPKVPQGKGAEQYF. CDR3 DNA sequence: TGTGCCAGCAGCCCAAAGGTCCCGCAGGGGAAAGGCGCCGAGCAGTACTTC. Using reference TRBV11-2 and TRBJ2-7 for the parts outside the CDR3, the full variable domain is EAGVAQSPRYKIIEKRQSVAFWCNPISGHATLYWYQQILGQGPKLLIQFQNNGVVDDSQLPKDRFSAERLKGVDSTLKIQPAKLEDSAVYLCASSPKVPQGKGAEQYFGPGTRLTVT.

This clone was counted between two and nine times. Written as DNA, the CDR3 is TGTGCCAGCAGCGAGGGACAGCCCTACGAGCAGTACTTC. Its translation: CASSEGQPYEQYF. This chain uses TRBV5-4 with TRBJ2-7, with 7 bases lining up with TRBD1. The CDR3 extends over 13 amino acids. V shed 4 bases, J shed 2 bases, and the junction held 3 bases outside the gene matches. From germline, CDR1 is SGHNT and CDR2 YYREEE (reference sequence). The whole variable domain, remainder taken from reference TRBV5-4 and TRBJ2-7, is ETGVTQSPTHLIKTRGQQVTLRCSSQSGHNTVSWYQQALGQGPQFIFQYYREEENGRGNFPPRFSGLQFPNYSSELNVNALELDDSALYLCASSEGQPYEQYFGPGTRLTVT.